One sample yielded the 24 T cell receptor beta chains listed below, sequenced in a study of T-cell reconstitution after alpha-beta-depleted transplantation in children. Library preparation (for TCRbeta) was performed with unique molecular identifiers. TCRdb used MiXCR to reprocess the PCR reads, holding one entry per CDR3 protein. The sample contains 480,000 or so distinct CDR3 sequences, about 10% of which appear only once. The sequencing here drew on PBMCs, taken before TCRalphabeta/CD19-depleted stem cell transplant. Receptors originate from a child aged 2 to 10 with inherited bone marrow failure, due to receive a stem cell transplant.

The rearrangement links TRBV5-4 to TRBJ2-7; tentatively, D is TRBD2 (6 bases). V lost 2 bases and J 10 bases, leaving 19 bases between the germline ends. The CDR3 spans 14 residues. Germline V gene sequence: CDR1 SGHNT, CDR2 YYREEE (reference sequence). CDR3 in amino acids: CASSLLPSAYGQYF. CDR3 DNA sequence: TGTGCCAGCAGCTTACTCCCTAGCGCGTACGGACAGTACTTC.

This clonotype was counted a few times. The rearrangement joins TRBV29-1 to TRBJ1-3, with D unclear. This CDR3 is 13 amino acids long. V lost 5 bases and J lost 4, with 12 bases in between. Germline CDR1 reads SQVTM; CDR2 reads ANQGSEA. DNA for the CDR3: TGCAGCGTTCGGGAAACGGGAGGAAACACCATATATTTT. Its translation is CSVRETGGNTIYF.

This clonotype was seen ten or more times. The chain has TRBV28 and TRBJ1-4; D unresolved. The germline V gene has CDR1 MDHEN and CDR2 SYDVKM. V lost 3 bases to trimming and J lost 8 bases, with 13 bases between them. The length of the CDR3 is 14 residues. The CDR3 protein is CASSFARHSEKLFF. CDR3 bases: TGTGCCAGCAGTTTCGCCAGGCACTCAGAAAAACTGTTTTTT.

The CDR3 bases are TGTGCCAGCAGCGTAGCTCCGTTAGCGGGAGATGGGGGTGAGCAGTTCTTC. Its protein product is CASSVAPLAGDGGEQFF. The V call is TRBV9, the J call TRBJ2-1, with 9 nucleotides matching TRBD2. Germline V CDR1 and CDR2: SGDLS, YYNGEE. The CDR3 totals 17 residues. J lost 9 bases, V lost 0 bases, and 13 bases had no gene match.

V is TRBV5-1 and J is TRBJ1-2; D not certain. Trimming pared 8 bases from V and 0 bases from J, leaving 11 bases between. CDR3 length: 13 residues. The germline V gene has CDR1 SGHRS and CDR2 YFSETQ. The CDR3 spells CASRSSANYGYTF. CDR3 nucleotide sequence: TGCGCCAGTCGGAGTAGCGCTAACTATGGCTACACCTTC.

This clonotype has at least ten counts. V usage is TRBV10-3 and J usage is TRBJ2-5; 9 nucleotides agree with TRBD2. CDR1 is ENHRY, CDR2 SYGVKD, per germline. The ends lost 6 bases at V and 5 bases at J; junction bases unmatched: 10. This CDR3 contains 15 residues. The CDR3 coding sequence is TGTGCCATCAGCCCACGGACTAGCGATATGGAGACCCAGTACTTC. It translates to CAISPRTSDMETQYF.

This clonotype was counted between two and nine times. V usage is TRBV19 and J usage is TRBJ2-1, with D possibly being TRBD2 (6 bases). Germline V lookup: CDR1 LNHDA, CDR2 SQIVND (reference sequence). The V gene lost 8 bases and the J gene lost 6 bases, with 14 bases spanning the gap. The CDR3 is 13 residues long. The CDR3 DNA follows: TGTGCCAGTGGAGATTGGGGAGGCAATGAGCAGTTCTTC. The encoded protein is CASGDWGGNEQFF.

This clonotype was counted at least ten times. The V call is TRBV27, the J call TRBJ1-1; no clear D. The V and J ends lost 1 base and 2 bases respectively, with 8 bases between them. Looked up from germline, CDR1 is MNHEY and CDR2 is SMNVEV (reference sequence). This CDR3 comprises 14 residues. In nucleotides, the CDR3 is TGTGCCAGCAGTTTATTCGGTATTAACACTGAAGCTTTCTTT. It translates to CASSLFGINTEAFF.

This clonotype has a count of ten or more. The V and J genes are TRBV20-1 and TRBJ2-1; 10 bases line up with TRBD2. The V gene end was trimmed by 3 bases and the J gene end by 2 bases; junction bases not matched to a gene: 7. Germline assignment: CDR1 DFQATT and CDR2 SNEGSKA (reference sequence). The CDR3 is 16 amino acids. CDR3 DNA: TGCAGTGCTAGGTCAGCGGGAGGGTGGGCCTACAATGAGCAGTTCTTC. Its protein product is CSARSAGGWAYNEQFF.

This clonotype was seen ten or more times. The junction shows a germline mismatch at one end, possibly a read error. The gene calls are TRBV11-2 and TRBJ2-3; 7 nucleotides agree with TRBD2. This CDR3 has 17 residues. Germline CDR1 reads SGHAT; CDR2 reads FQNNGV. The chain's CDR3 is CASSLDFAGESTDTQYF. CDR3 sequence (DNA): TGTGCCAGCAGCCTAGACTTTGCGGGAGAGAGCACAGATACGCAGTATTTT.

This clonotype was seen a few times. The chain joins TRBV6-1 to TRBJ2-3, with unresolved D. Germline loops: CDR1 MNHNS, CDR2 SASEGT. Trimming took 7 bases from V and 5 from J, leaving 13 bases between them. CDR3 length: 13 residues. The CDR3 DNA sequence: TGTGCCAGCAAGACTCGCCTGAAAGATACGCAGTATTTT. Translation: CASKTRLKDTQYF.

This clonotype was counted ten times or more. The chain uses TRBV29-1 and TRBJ2-2; 9 positions match TRBD1. The CDR3 covers 13 residues. Germline loops: CDR1 SQVTM, CDR2 ANQGSEA. The V and J ends lost 3 bases and 4 bases, in that order; junction bases with no gene match: 0. Here the CDR3 DNA reads TGCAGCGTTGAGACAGGGGGCACCGGGGAGCTGTTTTTT. Its protein product is CSVETGGTGELFF.

In its sample, this clonotype was seen many times. The chain recombines TRBV20-1 with TRBJ2-3; 7 positions match TRBD1. J lost 4 bases, V lost 1 base, and 14 bases had no gene match. Germline V CDR1 and CDR2: DFQATT, SNEGSKA (reference sequence). The CDR3 spans 17 residues. The CDR3 reads CSARGVTDRDVADTQYF. CDR3 nucleotide sequence: TGCAGTGCTAGAGGAGTAACAGACAGGGATGTCGCAGATACGCAGTATTTT.

This clonotype was found many times. This sequence joins TRBV9 and TRBJ2-1; 8 bases are a match to TRBD2. Per germline, CDR1 SGDLS and CDR2 YYNGEE. The CDR3 is 17 residues long. J lost 3 bases, V lost 1 base, and 9 bases had no gene match. This chain's CDR3 is CASSVRNPGLDYNEQFF. The CDR3 nucleotides read TGTGCCAGCAGCGTACGTAACCCGGGACTAGACTACAATGAGCAGTTCTTC.

Comments on this clonotype: A clone one base away is much larger, so this may be a read error. The chain carries TRBV29-1 and TRBJ2-2; TRBD2 might be the D (5 bases). Germline V gives CDR1 SQVTM, CDR2 ANQGSEA. The CDR3 extends over 13 amino acids. The V end was cut by 7 bases, the J end by 9 bases, with 18 bases between. CDR3 in DNA: TGCAGCGCAATATCTAGCACAACCAGGGAGCTGTTTTTT. Residues: CSAISSTTRELFF.

This clonotype was seen repeatedly, ten times or more. The J gene is TRBJ2-1, the V gene TRBV23-1, with no clear D. TRBV23-1 is known as an ORF, though its function is uncertain. The CDR3 runs to 15 residues. The V and J ends lost 4 bases and 4 bases respectively, with 14 bases between them. CDR3 bases: TGCGCCAGCAGTCCGTCCCCCCCTAGGTACAATGAGCAGTTCTTC. The encoded protein is CASSPSPPRYNEQFF.

This clonotype turned up a few times. The J gene is TRBJ1-6, the V gene TRBV6-1; 8 bases line up with TRBD1. Unmatched junction bases numbered 7, after V lost 5 bases and J lost 7 bases. Germline loops: CDR1 MNHNS, CDR2 SASEGT. The CDR3 totals 15 residues. As DNA, the CDR3 is TGTGCCAGCAGTCCCCGGACAGGGAGGAATTCACCCCTCCACTTT. Protein: CASSPRTGRNSPLHF.

This clonotype was counted a few times. The chain links TRBV11-1 to TRBJ2-1; TRBD1 matches 11 bases. The CDR3 has 18 residues. Trimming removed 5 bases from V and 3 bases from J; junction bases left unmatched: 12. CDR1 SGHAT and CDR2 FQDESV come from the germline V gene (reference sequence). The CDR3 is CASSPRGQGGVSYNEQFF. CDR3 sequence (DNA): TGTGCCAGCAGCCCTCGGGGACAGGGGGGGGTCAGCTACAATGAGCAGTTCTTC.

This clonotype was recorded a few times. The chain is built from TRBV6-5 and TRBJ2-3; D is possibly TRBD2 (5 bases). Trimming removed 2 bases from V and 1 base from J, with 10 bases in between. Germline lookup yields CDR1 MNHEY and CDR2 SVGAGI. The CDR3 length is 15 residues. CDR3 residues: CASSYRAAGTDTQYF. For the CDR3, the DNA is TGTGCCAGCAGTTACCGAGCGGCCGGCACAGATACGCAGTATTTT.

This clonotype has just a few counts. The chain joins TRBV7-9 to TRBJ1-2; no clear D. The V end was cut by 5 bases, the J end by 8 bases, with 18 bases between. Per the germline V gene, CDR1 is SEHNR and CDR2 is FQNEAQ (reference sequence). The CDR3 has 14 residues. In DNA, the CDR3 is TGTGCCAGCAGCCCCGACGGGGAGAATTACGGCTACACCTTC. Its translation is CASSPDGENYGYTF.

V and J are TRBV4-2 and TRBJ2-7; 10 nucleotides align to TRBD2. The CDR3 consists of 15 residues. Trimming cost V 1 base and J 5 bases; bases outside gene matches: 5. Germline V gene data show CDR1 as LGHNA and CDR2 as YNFKEQ. The CDR3 sequence is CASSQGVLAGDEQYF. Written as DNA, the CDR3 is TGTGCCAGCAGCCAAGGGGTGCTAGCGGGAGACGAGCAGTACTTC.

This clonotype appeared many times. The J gene is TRBJ2-7, the V gene TRBV10-2, with no clear D. CDR1 WSHSY and CDR2 SAAADI come from the germline V gene. There are 14 residues in the CDR3. V was clipped by 6 bases and J by 5 bases, with 17 bases between them. CDR3 in DNA: TGCGCCAGCAGGGTTGGTGGGATTCGGAACGAGCAGTACTTC. Translation: CASRVGGIRNEQYF.

In its sample, this clonotype was seen many times. J is TRBJ2-5 and V is TRBV10-3; 12 positions match TRBD1. The CDR3 has 16 amino acids. Trimming took 3 bases from V and 5 from J; bases not matched to a gene: 7. The germline gives CDR1 ENHRY, CDR2 SYGVKD. The CDR3 DNA is TGTGCCATCAGTGATTCGGGACAGGGGGCGGCGGAGACCCAGTACTTC. It encodes CAISDSGQGAAETQYF.

V usage is TRBV7-9 and J usage is TRBJ2-1, with TRBD2 matching over 12 bases. Germline values: CDR1 SEHNR, CDR2 FQNEAQ (reference sequence). The J segment lost 7 bases and the V segment lost 8 bases, leaving 12 bases of the junction unmatched. The CDR3 is 16 residues long. CDR3 coding DNA: TGTGCCAGCCGTTCCATCTGGACTAGCGGGAAAAATGAGCAGTTCTTC. It yields the protein CASRSIWTSGKNEQFF.